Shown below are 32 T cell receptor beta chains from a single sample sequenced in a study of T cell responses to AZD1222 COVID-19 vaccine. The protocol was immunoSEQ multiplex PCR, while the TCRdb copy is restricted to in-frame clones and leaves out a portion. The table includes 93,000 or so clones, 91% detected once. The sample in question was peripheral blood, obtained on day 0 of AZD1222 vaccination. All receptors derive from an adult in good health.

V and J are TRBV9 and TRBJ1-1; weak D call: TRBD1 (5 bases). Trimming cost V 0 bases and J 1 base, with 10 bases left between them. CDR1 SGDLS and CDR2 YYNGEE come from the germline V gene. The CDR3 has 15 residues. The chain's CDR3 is CASSVGPGGNTEAFF. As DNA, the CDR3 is TGTGCCAGCAGCGTAGGACCCGGGGGGAACACTGAAGCTTTCTTT.

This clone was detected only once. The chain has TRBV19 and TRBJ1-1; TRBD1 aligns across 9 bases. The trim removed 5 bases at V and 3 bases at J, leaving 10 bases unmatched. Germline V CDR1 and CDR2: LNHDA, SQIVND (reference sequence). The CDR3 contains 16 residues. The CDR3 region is CASSAPGQGKDTEAFF. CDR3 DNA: TGTGCCAGTAGTGCCCCGGGACAGGGAAAGGACACTGAAGCTTTCTTT.

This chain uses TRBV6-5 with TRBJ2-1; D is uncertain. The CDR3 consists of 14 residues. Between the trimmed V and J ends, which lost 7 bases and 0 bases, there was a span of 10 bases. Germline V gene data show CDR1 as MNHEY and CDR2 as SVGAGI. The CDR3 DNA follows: TGTGCCAGCACCCCTCTGGGCTCCTACAATGAGCAGTTCTTC. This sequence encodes CASTPLGSYNEQFF.

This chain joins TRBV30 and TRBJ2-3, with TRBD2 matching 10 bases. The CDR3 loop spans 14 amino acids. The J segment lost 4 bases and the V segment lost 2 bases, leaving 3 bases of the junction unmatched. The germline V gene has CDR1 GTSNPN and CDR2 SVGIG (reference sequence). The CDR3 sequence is CAWSTSGKADTQYF. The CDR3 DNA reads TGTGCCTGGAGTACTAGCGGGAAAGCAGATACGCAGTATTTT.

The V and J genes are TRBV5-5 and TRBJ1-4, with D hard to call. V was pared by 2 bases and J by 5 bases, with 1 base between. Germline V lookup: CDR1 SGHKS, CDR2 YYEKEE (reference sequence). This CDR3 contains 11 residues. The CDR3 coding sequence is TGTGCCAGCAGCTTAAATGAAAAACTGTTTTTT. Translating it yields CASSLNEKLFF.

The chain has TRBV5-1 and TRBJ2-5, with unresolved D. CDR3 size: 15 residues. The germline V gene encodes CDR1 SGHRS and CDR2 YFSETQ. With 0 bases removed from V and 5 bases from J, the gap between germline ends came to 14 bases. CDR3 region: CASSLAAGPSETQYF. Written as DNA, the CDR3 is TGCGCCAGCAGCTTGGCAGCAGGACCCTCGGAGACCCAGTACTTC. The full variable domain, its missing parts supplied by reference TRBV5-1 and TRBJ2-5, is KAGVTQTPRYLIKTRGQQVTLSCSPISGHRSVSWYQQTPGQGLQFLFEYFSETQRNKGNFPGRFSGRQFSNSRSEMNVSTLELGDSALYLCASSLAAGPSETQYFGPGTRLLVL.

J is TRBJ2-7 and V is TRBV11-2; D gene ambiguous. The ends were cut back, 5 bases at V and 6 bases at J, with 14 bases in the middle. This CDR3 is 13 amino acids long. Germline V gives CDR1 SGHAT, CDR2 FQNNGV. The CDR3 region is CASSVRPQAEQYF. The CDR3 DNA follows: TGTGCCAGCAGCGTCAGACCCCAGGCCGAGCAGTACTTC.

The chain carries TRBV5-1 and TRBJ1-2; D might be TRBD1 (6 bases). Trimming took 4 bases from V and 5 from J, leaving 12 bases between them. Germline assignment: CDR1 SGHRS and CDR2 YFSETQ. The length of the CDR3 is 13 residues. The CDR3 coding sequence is TGCGCCAGCAGCCCGGAGCAGGGGTATGGCTACACCTTC. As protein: CASSPEQGYGYTF.

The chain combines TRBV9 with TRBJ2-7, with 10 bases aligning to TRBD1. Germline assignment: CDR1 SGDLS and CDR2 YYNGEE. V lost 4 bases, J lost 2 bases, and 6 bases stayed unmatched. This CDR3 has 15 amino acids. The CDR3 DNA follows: TGTGCCAGCAGCCCGGGGACAGGGGTCCCCTACGAGCAGTACTTC. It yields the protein CASSPGTGVPYEQYF.

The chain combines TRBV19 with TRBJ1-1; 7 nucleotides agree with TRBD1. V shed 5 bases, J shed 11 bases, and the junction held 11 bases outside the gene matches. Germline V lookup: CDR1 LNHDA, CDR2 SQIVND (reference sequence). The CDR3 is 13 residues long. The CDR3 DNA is TGTGCCAGTAGTCAAAGGGACAGTGGAGGGGCTTTCTTT. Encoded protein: CASSQRDSGGAFF.

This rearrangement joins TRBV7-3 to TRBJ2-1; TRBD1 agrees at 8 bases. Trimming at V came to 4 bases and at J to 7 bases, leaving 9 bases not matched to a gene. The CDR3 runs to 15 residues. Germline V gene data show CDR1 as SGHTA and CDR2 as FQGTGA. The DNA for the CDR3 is TGTGCCAGCAGCTCCCAACCGGGACAGGTTAATGAGCAGTTCTTC. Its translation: CASSSQPGQVNEQFF.

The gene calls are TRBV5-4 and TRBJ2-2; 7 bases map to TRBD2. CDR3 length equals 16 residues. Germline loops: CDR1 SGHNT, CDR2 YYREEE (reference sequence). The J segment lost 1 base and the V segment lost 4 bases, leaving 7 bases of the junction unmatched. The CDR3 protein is CASSTWTRWNTGELFF. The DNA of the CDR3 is TGTGCCAGCAGCACCTGGACTAGGTGGAACACCGGGGAGCTGTTTTTT.

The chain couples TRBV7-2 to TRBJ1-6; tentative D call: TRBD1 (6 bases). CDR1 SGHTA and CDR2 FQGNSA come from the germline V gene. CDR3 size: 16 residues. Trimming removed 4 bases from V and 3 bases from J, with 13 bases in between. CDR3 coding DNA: TGTGCCAGCAGCTCCCGAGGGGGGCTCTATAATTCACCCCTCCACTTT. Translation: CASSSRGGLYNSPLHF.

This CDR3 is CASSPRRDTEAFF. The CDR3 nucleotides are TGTGCCAGCTCACCGCGCAGGGACACTGAAGCTTTCTTT. The chain links TRBV18 to TRBJ1-1; D might be TRBD1 (5 bases). Germline CDR1 KGHSH, CDR2 LQKENI. There are 13 residues in the CDR3. Trimming removed 3 bases at V and 3 bases at J, with 8 bases between.

The CDR3 reads CASSLGGTAQRETQYF. For the CDR3, the DNA is TGTGCCAGCAGCTTGGGCGGGACAGCCCAAAGAGAGACCCAGTACTTC. The chain carries TRBV7-6 and TRBJ2-5; perhaps TRBD1 as D (7 bases). The germline V gene has CDR1 SGHVS and CDR2 FNYEAQ. CDR3 size: 16 residues. Trimming pared 3 bases from V and 4 bases from J, leaving 18 bases between.

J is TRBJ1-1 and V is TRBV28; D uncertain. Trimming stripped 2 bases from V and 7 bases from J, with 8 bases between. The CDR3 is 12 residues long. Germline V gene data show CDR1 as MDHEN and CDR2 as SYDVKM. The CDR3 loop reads CASSLTRLEAFF. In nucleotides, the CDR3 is TGTGCCAGCAGTTTAACCAGGCTTGAAGCTTTCTTT.

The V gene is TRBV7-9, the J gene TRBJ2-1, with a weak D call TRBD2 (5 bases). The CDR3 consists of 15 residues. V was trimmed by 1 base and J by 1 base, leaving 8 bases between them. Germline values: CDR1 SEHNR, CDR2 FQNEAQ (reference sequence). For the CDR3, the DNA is TGTGCCAGCAGCTTAGGACGCGGGTCCTACAATGAGCAGTTCTTC. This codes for CASSLGRGSYNEQFF.

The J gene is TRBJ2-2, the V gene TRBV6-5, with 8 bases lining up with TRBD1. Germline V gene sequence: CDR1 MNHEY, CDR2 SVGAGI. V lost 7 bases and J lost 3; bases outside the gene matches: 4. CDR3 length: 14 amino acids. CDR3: CASIQGAYTGELFF. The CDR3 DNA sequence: TGTGCCAGCATCCAGGGGGCATACACCGGGGAGCTGTTTTTT.

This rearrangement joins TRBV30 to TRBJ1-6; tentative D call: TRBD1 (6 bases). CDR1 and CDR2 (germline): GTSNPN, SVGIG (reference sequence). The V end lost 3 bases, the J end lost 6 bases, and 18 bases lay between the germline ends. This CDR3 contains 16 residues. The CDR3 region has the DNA TGTGCCTGGAGGACTTGGGGGCAATGGGGTAATTCACCCCTCCACTTT. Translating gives CAWRTWGQWGNSPLHF. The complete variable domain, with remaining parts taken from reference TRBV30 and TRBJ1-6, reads SQTIHQWPATLVQPVGSPLSLECTVEGTSNPNLYWYRQAAGRGLQLLFYSVGIGQISSEVPQNLSASRPQDRQFILSSKKLLLSDSGFYLCAWRTWGQWGNSPLHFGNGTRLTVT.

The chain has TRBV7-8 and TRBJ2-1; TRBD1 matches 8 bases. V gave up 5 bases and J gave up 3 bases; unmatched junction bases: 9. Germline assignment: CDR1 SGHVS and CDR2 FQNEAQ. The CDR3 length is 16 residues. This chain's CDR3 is CASSGLGQVNYNEQFF. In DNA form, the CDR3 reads TGTGCCAGCAGCGGCCTGGGACAGGTCAACTACAATGAGCAGTTCTTC.

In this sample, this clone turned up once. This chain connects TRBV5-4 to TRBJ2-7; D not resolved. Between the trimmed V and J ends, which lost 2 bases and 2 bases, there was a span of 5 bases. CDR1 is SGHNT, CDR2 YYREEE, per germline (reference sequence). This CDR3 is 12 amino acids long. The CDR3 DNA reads TGTGCCAGCAGCTTCCAGACCTACGAGCAGTACTTC. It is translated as CASSFQTYEQYF.

CDR3 DNA: TGTGCCAGCAGCCGAGGCCTAGCGGACTACTACGAGCAGTACTTC. This codes for CASSRGLADYYEQYF. J is TRBJ2-7 and V is TRBV5-6; 7 bases match TRBD2. The CDR3 extends over 15 amino acids. V gave up 4 bases and J gave up 3 bases; unmatched junction bases: 10. Germline CDR1 is SGHDT and CDR2 is YYEEEE.

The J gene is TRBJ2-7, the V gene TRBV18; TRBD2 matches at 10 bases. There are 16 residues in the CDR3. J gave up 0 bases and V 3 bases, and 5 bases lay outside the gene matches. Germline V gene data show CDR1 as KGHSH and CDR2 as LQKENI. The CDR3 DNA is TGTGCCAGCTCACCCCTAAGCGGGAGGGTCTCCTACGAGCAGTACTTC. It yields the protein CASSPLSGRVSYEQYF.

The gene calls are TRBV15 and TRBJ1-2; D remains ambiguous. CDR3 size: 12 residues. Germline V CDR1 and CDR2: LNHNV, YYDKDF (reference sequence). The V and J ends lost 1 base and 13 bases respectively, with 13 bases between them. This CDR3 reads CATSRGPAEPTF. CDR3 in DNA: TGTGCCACCAGCAGAGGGCCGGCCGAGCCCACCTTC.

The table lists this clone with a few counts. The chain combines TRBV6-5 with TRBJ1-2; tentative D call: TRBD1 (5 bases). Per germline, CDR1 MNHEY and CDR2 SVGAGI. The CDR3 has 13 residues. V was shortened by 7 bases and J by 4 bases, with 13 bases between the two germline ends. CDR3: CASIGGGFYGYTF. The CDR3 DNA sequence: TGTGCCAGCATCGGGGGAGGATTCTATGGCTACACCTTC.

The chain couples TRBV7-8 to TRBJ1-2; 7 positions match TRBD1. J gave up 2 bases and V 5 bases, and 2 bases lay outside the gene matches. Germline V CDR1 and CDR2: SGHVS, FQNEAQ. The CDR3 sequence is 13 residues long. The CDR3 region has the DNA TGTGCCAGCAGCCGGGGACAGAACTATGGCTACACCTTC. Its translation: CASSRGQNYGYTF.

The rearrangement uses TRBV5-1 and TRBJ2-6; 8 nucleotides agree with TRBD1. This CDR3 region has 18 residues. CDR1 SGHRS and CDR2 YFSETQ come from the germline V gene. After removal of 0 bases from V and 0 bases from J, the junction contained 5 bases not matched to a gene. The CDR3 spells CASSLAGQASSGANVLTF. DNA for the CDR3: TGCGCCAGCAGCTTGGCGGGACAGGCCTCCTCTGGGGCCAACGTCCTGACTTTC.

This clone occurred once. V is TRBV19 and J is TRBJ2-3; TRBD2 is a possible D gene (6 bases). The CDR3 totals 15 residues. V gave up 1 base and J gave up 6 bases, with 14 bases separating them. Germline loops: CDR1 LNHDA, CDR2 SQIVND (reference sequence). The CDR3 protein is CASSIARGARDTQYF. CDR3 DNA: TGTGCCAGTAGTATAGCCCGCGGGGCCCGGGATACGCAGTATTTT. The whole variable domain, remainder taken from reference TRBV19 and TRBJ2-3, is DGGITQSPKYLFRKEGQNVTLSCEQNLNHDAMYWYRQDPGQGLRLIYYSQIVNDFQKGDIAEGYSVSREKKESFPLTVTSAQKNPTAFYLCASSIARGARDTQYFGPGTRLTVL.

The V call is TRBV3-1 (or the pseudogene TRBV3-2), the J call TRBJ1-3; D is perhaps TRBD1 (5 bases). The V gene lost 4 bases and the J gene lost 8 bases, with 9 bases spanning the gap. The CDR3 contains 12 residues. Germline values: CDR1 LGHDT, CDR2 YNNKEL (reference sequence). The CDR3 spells CASSRGGDTIYF. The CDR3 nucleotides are TGTGCCAGCAGCCGGGGGGGGGACACCATATATTTT.

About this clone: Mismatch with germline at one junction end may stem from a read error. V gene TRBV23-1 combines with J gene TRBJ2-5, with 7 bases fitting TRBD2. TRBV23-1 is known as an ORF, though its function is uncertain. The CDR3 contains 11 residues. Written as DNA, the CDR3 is TGCGCCAGCAGCGGGGGGACCGCCGGTAACTTC. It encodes CASSGGTAGNF.

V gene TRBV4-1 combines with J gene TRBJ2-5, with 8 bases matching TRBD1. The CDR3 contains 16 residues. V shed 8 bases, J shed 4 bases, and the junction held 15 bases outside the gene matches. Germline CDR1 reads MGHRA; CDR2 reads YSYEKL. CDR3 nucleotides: TGCGCCAGCGATCAAACCGGACAGGGCGAGGGAGAGACCCAGTACTTC. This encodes CASDQTGQGEGETQYF.

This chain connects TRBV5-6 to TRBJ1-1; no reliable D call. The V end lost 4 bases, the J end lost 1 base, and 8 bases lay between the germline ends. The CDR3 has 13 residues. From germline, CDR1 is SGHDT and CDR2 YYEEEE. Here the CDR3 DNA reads TGTGCCAGCAGCAGAGCAGGGAACACTGAAGCTTTCTTT. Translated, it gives CASSRAGNTEAFF.